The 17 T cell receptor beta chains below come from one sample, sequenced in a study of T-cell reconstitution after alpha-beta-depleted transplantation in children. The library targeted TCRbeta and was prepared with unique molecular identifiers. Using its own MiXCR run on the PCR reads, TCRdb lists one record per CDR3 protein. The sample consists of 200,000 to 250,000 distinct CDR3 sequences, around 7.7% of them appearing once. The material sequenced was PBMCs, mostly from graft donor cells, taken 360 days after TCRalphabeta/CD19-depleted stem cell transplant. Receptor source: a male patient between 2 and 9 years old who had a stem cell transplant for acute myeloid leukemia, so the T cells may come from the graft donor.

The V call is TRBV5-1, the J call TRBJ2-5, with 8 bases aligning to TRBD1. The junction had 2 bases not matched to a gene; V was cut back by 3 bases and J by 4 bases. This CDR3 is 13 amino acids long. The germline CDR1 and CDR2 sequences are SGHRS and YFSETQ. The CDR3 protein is CASSYGQGETQYF. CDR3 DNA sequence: TGCGCCAGCAGCTACGGACAGGGAGAGACCCAGTACTTC.

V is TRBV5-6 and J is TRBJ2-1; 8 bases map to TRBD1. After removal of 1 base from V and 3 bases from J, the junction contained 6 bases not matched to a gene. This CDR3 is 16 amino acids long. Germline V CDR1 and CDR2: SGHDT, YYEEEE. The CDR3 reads CASSLWQGAFYNEQFF. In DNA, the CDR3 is TGTGCCAGCAGCTTGTGGCAGGGGGCTTTCTACAATGAGCAGTTCTTC.

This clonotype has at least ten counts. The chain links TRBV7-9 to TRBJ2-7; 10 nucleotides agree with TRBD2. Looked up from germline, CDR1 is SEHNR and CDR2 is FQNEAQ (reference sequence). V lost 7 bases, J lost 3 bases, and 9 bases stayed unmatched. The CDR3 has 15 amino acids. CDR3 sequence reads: CASTGGASGSYEQYF. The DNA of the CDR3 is TGTGCCAGCACCGGGGGGGCTAGCGGGAGCTACGAGCAGTACTTC.

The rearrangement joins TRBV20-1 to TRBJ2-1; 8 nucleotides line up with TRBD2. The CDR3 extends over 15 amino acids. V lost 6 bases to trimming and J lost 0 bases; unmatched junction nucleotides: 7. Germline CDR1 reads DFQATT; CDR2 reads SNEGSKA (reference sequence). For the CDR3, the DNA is TGCAGTGCCCGCCGGGGGGGGAGCTCCTACAATGAGCAGTTCTTC. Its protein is CSARRGGSSYNEQFF.

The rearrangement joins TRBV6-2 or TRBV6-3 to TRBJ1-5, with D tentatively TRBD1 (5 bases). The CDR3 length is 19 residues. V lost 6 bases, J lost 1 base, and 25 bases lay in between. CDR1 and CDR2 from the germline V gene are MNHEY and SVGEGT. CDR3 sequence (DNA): TGTGCCAGCAGGCCCCGTCCGAGGACAACGCGCCCGAGCAATCAGCCCCAGCATTTT. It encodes CASRPRPRTTRPSNQPQHF.

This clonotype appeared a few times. This CDR3 is CASSPGGVYGYTF. CDR3 DNA sequence: TGCGCCAGCAGCCCTGGGGGCGTCTATGGCTACACCTTC. The rearrangement joins TRBV4-1 to TRBJ1-2, with D possibly matching TRBD1 (6 bases). The germline V gene has CDR1 MGHRA and CDR2 YSYEKL. V was trimmed by 4 bases and J by 4 bases, leaving 10 bases between them. The CDR3 spans 13 residues.

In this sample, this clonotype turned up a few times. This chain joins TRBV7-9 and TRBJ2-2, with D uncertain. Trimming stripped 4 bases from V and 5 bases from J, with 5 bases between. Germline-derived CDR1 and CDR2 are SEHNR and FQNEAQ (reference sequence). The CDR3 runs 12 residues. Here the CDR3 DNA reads TGTGCCAGCAGCTACCATACCGGGGAGCTGTTTTTT. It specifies CASSYHTGELFF.

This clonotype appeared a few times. The CDR3 loop reads CASSFSSFDEQYV. In DNA form, the CDR3 reads TGTGCCAGCAGCTTTAGTTCTTTCGACGAGCAGTACGTC. This sequence joins TRBV5-5 and TRBJ2-7; no firm D call. Germline V gene lookup returns CDR1 SGHKS and CDR2 YYEKEE (reference sequence). Trimming left V 2 bases short and J 5 bases short, with 11 bases between. This CDR3 is built from 13 residues.

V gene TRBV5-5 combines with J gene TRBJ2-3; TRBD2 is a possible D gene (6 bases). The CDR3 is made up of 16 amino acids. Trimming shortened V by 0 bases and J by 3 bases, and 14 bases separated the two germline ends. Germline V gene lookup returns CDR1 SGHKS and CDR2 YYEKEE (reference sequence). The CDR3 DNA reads TGTGCCAGCAGCTTGGTTGGGGCGGGGACGACAGATACGCAGTATTTT. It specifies CASSLVGAGTTDTQYF.

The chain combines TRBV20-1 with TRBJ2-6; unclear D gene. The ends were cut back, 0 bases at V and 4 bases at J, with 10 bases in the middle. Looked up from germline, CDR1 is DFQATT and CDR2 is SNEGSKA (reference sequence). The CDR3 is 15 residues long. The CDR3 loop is CSARDTGVGANVLTF. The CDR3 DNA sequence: TGCAGTGCTAGAGATACCGGAGTGGGGGCCAACGTCCTGACTTTC.

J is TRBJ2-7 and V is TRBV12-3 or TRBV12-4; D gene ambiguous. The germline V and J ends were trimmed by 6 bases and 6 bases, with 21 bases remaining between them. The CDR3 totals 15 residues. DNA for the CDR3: TGTGCCAGCAGCCAAACCCTAGACTCCGTCTCCGAGCAGTACTTC. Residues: CASSQTLDSVSEQYF.

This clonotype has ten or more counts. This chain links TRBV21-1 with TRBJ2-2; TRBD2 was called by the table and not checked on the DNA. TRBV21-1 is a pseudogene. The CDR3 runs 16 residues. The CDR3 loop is CASSMTSGRETGELFF. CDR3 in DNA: TGTGCCAGCAGCATGACTAGCGGGAGGGAGACCGGGGAGCTGTTTTTT.

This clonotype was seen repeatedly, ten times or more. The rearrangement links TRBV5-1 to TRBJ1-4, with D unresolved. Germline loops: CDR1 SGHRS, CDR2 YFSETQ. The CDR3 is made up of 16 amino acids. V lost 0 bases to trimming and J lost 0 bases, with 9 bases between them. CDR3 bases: TGCGCCAGCAGCTTGGCCGCGGCAGCAACTAATGAAAAACTGTTTTTT. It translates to CASSLAAAATNEKLFF. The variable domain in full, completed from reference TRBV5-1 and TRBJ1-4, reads KAGVTQTPRYLIKTRGQQVTLSCSPISGHRSVSWYQQTPGQGLQFLFEYFSETQRNKGNFPGRFSGRQFSNSRSEMNVSTLELGDSALYLCASSLAAAATNEKLFFGSGTQLSVL.

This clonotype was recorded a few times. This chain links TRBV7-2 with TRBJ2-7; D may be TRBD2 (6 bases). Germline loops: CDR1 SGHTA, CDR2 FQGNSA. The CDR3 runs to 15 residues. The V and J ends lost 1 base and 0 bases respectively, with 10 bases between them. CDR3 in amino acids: CASSLGGMYSYEQYF. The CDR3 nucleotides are TGTGCCAGCAGCTTAGGCGGGATGTACTCCTACGAGCAGTACTTC.

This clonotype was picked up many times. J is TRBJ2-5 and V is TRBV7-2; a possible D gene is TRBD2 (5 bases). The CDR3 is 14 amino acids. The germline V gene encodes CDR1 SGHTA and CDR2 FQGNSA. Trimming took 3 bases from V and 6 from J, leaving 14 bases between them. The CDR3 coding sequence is TGTGCCAGCAGCTTTAACACGGGGAGAAAGACCCAGTACTTC. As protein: CASSFNTGRKTQYF. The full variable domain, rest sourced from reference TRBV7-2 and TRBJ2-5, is GAGVSQSPSNKVTEKGKDVELRCDPISGHTALYWYRQSLGQGLEFLIYFQGNSAPDKSGLPSDRFSAERTGGSVSTLTIQRTQQEDSAVYLCASSFNTGRKTQYFGPGTRLLVL.

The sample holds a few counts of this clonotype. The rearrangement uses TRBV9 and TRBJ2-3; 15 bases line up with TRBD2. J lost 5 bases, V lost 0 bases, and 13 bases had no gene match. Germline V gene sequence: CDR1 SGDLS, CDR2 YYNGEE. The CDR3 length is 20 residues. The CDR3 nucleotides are TGTGCCAGCAGCGTAGCCGGCGGGACTAGCGGGAGGTCTGCGCTAGATACGCAGTATTTT. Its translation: CASSVAGGTSGRSALDTQYF.

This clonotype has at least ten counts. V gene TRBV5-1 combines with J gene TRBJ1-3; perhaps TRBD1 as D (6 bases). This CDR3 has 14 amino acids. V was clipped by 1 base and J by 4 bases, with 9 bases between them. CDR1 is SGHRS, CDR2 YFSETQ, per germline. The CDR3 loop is CASSLIGGGNTIYF. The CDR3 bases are TGCGCCAGCAGCTTGATCGGGGGCGGAAACACCATATATTTT.